This is a list of T cell receptor beta chains from one sample in a study of blood T cell repertoires in COVID-19. Libraries were prepared by immunoSEQ multiplex PCR; TCRdb keeps only in-frame clonotypes and omits some of them. The sample has about 100,000 clones, around 85% seen once. Sequencing used PBMCs or T cells enriched from blood (not recorded which). These TCRs come from a woman in her fifties or sixties who had recovered from COVID-19. The CDR3 runs from the conserved cysteine through the conserved F or W. The D gene is left open where the match is weak. Size values are once, few and many counts, or a class for expanded clones, and some rows have none.

v_gene	abundance	d_gene	j_gene	CDR3nt	CDR3aa
TRBV7-3	NA	TRBD1	TRBJ1-6	TGTGCCAGCAGCTTAGAAGGACAGGCTAATTCACCCCTCCACTTT	CASSLEGQANSPLHF
TRBV29-1	NA	TRBD1	TRBJ1-1	TGCAGCGTCGGAACAACAGGGGGAAGAACTGAAGCTTTCTTT	CSVGTTGGRTEAFF
TRBV28	NA	NA	TRBJ1-5	TGTGCCAGCAGTCGACCGGGGGTTGACGGCAATCAGCCCCAGCATTTT	CASSRPGVDGNQPQHF
TRBV2	few	TRBD1	TRBJ1-2	TGTGCCAGCAGTCGCCACAAACAGGGGGCGGATGGCTACACCTTC	CASSRHKQGADGYTF
TRBV4-1	NA	NA	TRBJ2-7	TGCGCCAGCAGCCAAGATCGGGCCGGAATACTAGCTAGATCGGGCGAGCAGTACTTC	CASSQDRAGILARSGEQYF
TRBV6-4	NA	NA	TRBJ1-4	TGTGCCAGCGTCGACCAGGACAGCCGCCTTAATGAAAAACTGTTTTTT	CASVDQDSRLNEKLFF
TRBV2	NA	TRBD2	TRBJ2-3	TGTGCCAGCAGCGCTAGCGGGAGGGCTGATACGCAGTATTTT	CASSASGRADTQYF
TRBV24-1	NA	NA	TRBJ2-1	TGTGCCACCAGTGATCCACCGACAGGGAGGAATGAGCAGTTCTTC	CATSDPPTGRNEQFF
TRBV11-2	NA	NA	TRBJ2-7	TGTGCCAGCAGTCCGGGGTTTGGGTACGAGCAGTACTTC	CASSPGFGYEQYF
TRBV6-5	NA	NA	TRBJ1-1	TGTGCCAGCAGTCGACAGGTCGTTGAAGCTTTCTTT	CASSRQVVEAFF
TRBV6-2/TRBV6-3	NA	TRBD1	TRBJ1-2	TGTGCCAGCAGTTACCTAAACCGGGACAGAGACGGCTACACCTTC	CASSYLNRDRDGYTF
TRBV10-2	NA	TRBD1	TRBJ2-6	TGCGCCAGCAGTGGACAGGGGCTCAACTCTGGGGCCAACGTCCTGACTTTC	CASSGQGLNSGANVLTF
TRBV5-1	NA	NA	TRBJ2-7	TGCGCCAGCAGCTTGGTTGCCGGGTTTTACGAGCAGTACTTC	CASSLVAGFYEQYF
TRBV6-5	NA	TRBD1	TRBJ1-5	TGTGCCAGCACGAGACAGGGAGGCAATCAGCCCCAGCATTTT	CASTRQGGNQPQHF
TRBV4-1	NA	NA	TRBJ1-1	TGCGCCAGCAGCCAAGAACTGCAGGGCAGGTACACTGAAGCTTTCTTT	CASSQELQGRYTEAFF
TRBV27	NA	TRBD2	TRBJ2-5	TGTGCCAGCAGCCGAGCCCCACTAGCGGGGGGGCGGGAGACCCAGTACTTC	CASSRAPLAGGRETQYF
TRBV5-6	NA	TRBD1	TRBJ2-2	TGTGCCAGCAGCTCCGGGACAGGGCGTCGCACCGGGGAGCTGTTTTTT	CASSSGTGRRTGELFF
TRBV5-1	NA	TRBD2	TRBJ2-1	TGCGCCAGCAGCTTGGGGACTAGCGGGAACAATGAGCAGTTCTTC	CASSLGTSGNNEQFF
TRBV6-2/TRBV6-3	NA	TRBD1	TRBJ1-5	TGTGCCAGCACCCCCCACGTGGACAGGGGCAATCAGCCCCAGCATTTT	CASTPHVDRGNQPQHF
TRBV19	NA	TRBD1	TRBJ1-4	TGTGCCAGTAGTACCCGTGGGACAGGGGTTGAAAAACTGTTTTTT	CASSTRGTGVEKLFF
TRBV4-1	NA	NA	TRBJ2-2	TGCGCCAGCAGCCAAGATCCGAGTTTTCCCGGGGAGCTGTTTTTT	CASSQDPSFPGELFF
TRBV11-2	NA	TRBD1	TRBJ1-2	TGTGCCAGCAGCATGGGACAGAACTATGGCTACACCTTC	CASSMGQNYGYTF
TRBV12-3/TRBV12-4	few	NA	TRBJ1-5	TGTGCCAGCAGCCGAACTAATCAGCCCCAGCATTTT	CASSRTNQPQHF
TRBV5-4	few	NA	TRBJ1-1	TGTGCCAGCAGCTTGTCAGGGGACGGCACTGAAGCTTTCTTT	CASSLSGDGTEAFF
TRBV5-5	NA	NA	TRBJ2-2	TGTGCCAGCAGCTTGTTTCTGGGGGAGCTGTTTTTT	CASSLFLGELFF
TRBV3-1/TRBV3-2	NA	TRBD2	TRBJ2-7	TGTGCCAGCAGCCAAATAGCGGGAGCCTACGAGCAGTACTTC	CASSQIAGAYEQYF
TRBV5-1	NA	TRBD1	TRBJ2-7	TGCGCCAGCAGCTTGAAAGGACAGGGGGGATACGAGCAGTACTTC	CASSLKGQGGYEQYF
TRBV5-4	NA	TRBD1	TRBJ1-2	TGTGCCAGCAGCTTTGACAGGGGGAACTATGGCTACACCTTC	CASSFDRGNYGYTF
TRBV6-5	NA	TRBD2	TRBJ2-7	TGTGCCAGCAGACCCGGACTAGCGGGCTCCTACGAGCAGTACTTC	CASRPGLAGSYEQYF